This passage covers 10 T cell receptor beta chains from one sample sequenced in a study of T cell changes during pregnancy in multiple sclerosis. The table came from immunoSEQ multiplex PCR; TCRdb's copy has only in-frame clones and leaves some out. The top ten hold almost 1.5% of the sample, which has roughly 69,000 clones, roughly 90% seen once. Source: peripheral blood, taken in the second trimester of pregnancy. The source is a female donor with multiple sclerosis, enrolled in a pregnancy study.

The gene calls are TRBV10-1 and TRBJ2-1, with 10 nucleotides matching TRBD2. Germline values: CDR1 WNHNN, CDR2 SYGVQD (reference sequence). This CDR3 has 15 amino acids. V shed 4 bases, J shed 6 bases, and the junction held 6 bases outside the gene matches. CDR3 DNA sequence: TGCGCCAGCAGTGTTACTAGCGGGACTGGCAATGAGCAGTTCTTC. This gives the protein CASSVTSGTGNEQFF.

J is TRBJ1-2 and V is TRBV9; the match to TRBD1 covers 8 bases. The germline V gene has CDR1 SGDLS and CDR2 YYNGEE. This CDR3 has 14 residues. V gave up 3 bases and J gave up 2 bases; unmatched junction bases: 3. The CDR3 loop is CASSGRTGNYGYTF. The CDR3 coding sequence is TGTGCCAGCAGCGGCCGGACAGGGAACTATGGCTACACCTTC.

The genes are TRBV2 and TRBJ2-7, with 7 positions matching TRBD1. Per the germline V gene, CDR1 is SNHLY and CDR2 is FYNNEI. V trimming: 6 bases; J trimming: 4 bases; junction bases outside the gene matches: 12. CDR3 size: 15 residues. The CDR3 DNA sequence: TGTGCCAGCAGAGATAGGACAGGCCGAGGGTACGAGCAGTACTTC. Translating it yields CASRDRTGRGYEQYF. The whole variable domain, filled in from reference TRBV2 and TRBJ2-7, reads EPEVTQTPSHQVTQMGQEVILRCVPISNHLYFYWYRQILGQKVEFLVSFYNNEISEKSEIFDDQFSVERPDGSNFTLKIRSTKLEDSAMYFCASRDRTGRGYEQYFGPGTRLTVT.

The gene calls are TRBV10-3 and TRBJ2-7; 7 nucleotides align to TRBD1. There are 14 residues in the CDR3. V was clipped by 6 bases and J by 5 bases; unmatched bases: 10. Germline V gene lookup returns CDR1 ENHRY and CDR2 SYGVKD. CDR3 sequence (DNA): TGTGCCATCAGCGATTCAGGGGGTTGGGACGAGCAGTACTTC. It is translated as CAISDSGGWDEQYF.

V and J are TRBV5-4 and TRBJ1-6, with D unresolved. The CDR3 runs 15 residues. Trimming removed 4 bases at V and 7 bases at J, with 15 bases between. Germline V gene lookup returns CDR1 SGHNT and CDR2 YYREEE (reference sequence). The CDR3 is CASSPHSSQNSPLHF. The CDR3 region has the DNA TGTGCCAGCAGCCCCCATAGCAGTCAGAATTCACCCCTCCACTTT. The whole variable domain, remainder taken from reference TRBV5-4 and TRBJ1-6, is ETGVTQSPTHLIKTRGQQVTLRCSSQSGHNTVSWYQQALGQGPQFIFQYYREEENGRGNFPPRFSGLQFPNYSSELNVNALELDDSALYLCASSPHSSQNSPLHFGNGTRLTVT.

The chain carries TRBV11-2 and TRBJ2-7, with 7 bases aligning to TRBD1. CDR3 length equals 18 residues. J was trimmed by 1 base and V by 0 bases; bases with no gene match: 12. Germline V gene data show CDR1 as SGHAT and CDR2 as FQNNGV. This CDR3 is CASSLDRAKGAASYEQYF. The CDR3 region has the DNA TGTGCCAGCAGCTTAGATAGGGCCAAGGGGGCGGCTTCCTACGAGCAGTACTTC. The full variable domain, its missing parts supplied by reference TRBV11-2 and TRBJ2-7, is EAGVAQSPRYKIIEKRQSVAFWCNPISGHATLYWYQQILGQGPKLLIQFQNNGVVDDSQLPKDRFSAERLKGVDSTLKIQPAKLEDSAVYLCASSLDRAKGAASYEQYFGPGTRLTVT.

The rearrangement links TRBV7-9 to TRBJ2-7, with D possibly being TRBD1 (6 bases). The CDR3 spans 13 residues. Germline CDR1 is SEHNR and CDR2 is FQNEAQ (reference sequence). Trimming took off 5 bases at V and 3 bases at J, with 11 bases between the two ends. The CDR3 is CASSETGHYEQYF. The CDR3, as DNA: TGTGCCAGCAGCGAGACAGGACACTACGAGCAGTACTTC.

This chain uses TRBV4-2 with TRBJ1-3; TRBD1 matches at 10 bases. The CDR3 contains 17 residues. Losses at the gene ends were 1 base for V and 1 base for J; bases not matched to a gene: 4. The V gene's germline CDR1 is LGHNA and CDR2 YNFKEQ. CDR3 region: CASSQGSDRGSGNTIYF. CDR3 DNA sequence: TGTGCCAGCAGCCAAGGGTCGGACAGGGGGTCTGGAAACACCATATATTTT.

This clone was seen once. J is TRBJ1-4 and V is TRBV27; the D gene is possibly TRBD1 (5 bases). V was pared by 5 bases and J by 2 bases, with 18 bases between. CDR3 length: 17 amino acids. Per germline, CDR1 MNHEY and CDR2 SMNVEV (reference sequence). Here the CDR3 reads CASSRWGPVGTNEKLFF. The CDR3 DNA sequence: TGTGCCAGCAGTCGTTGGGGCCCGGTTGGGACTAATGAAAAACTGTTTTTT.

The chain couples TRBV2 to TRBJ1-5; 7 nucleotides match TRBD1. This CDR3 is 14 amino acids long. After removal of 4 bases from V and 6 bases from J, the junction contained 6 bases not matched to a gene. The germline V gene encodes CDR1 SNHLY and CDR2 FYNNEI. The CDR3 coding sequence is TGTGCCAGCAGTGGTACAGGGGAGCGTCAGCCCCAGCATTTT. Translating it yields CASSGTGERQPQHF.